The sequence of this T cell receptor delta chain was determined in a study of γδ T cells in repeated Plasmodium falciparum infection. Worth noting for this clone: A far larger clone is off by one base, so a read error is likely. At the DNA level, this CDR3 is encoded by other sequences in the same sample as well.

With CATT, TCRdb re-called clones from the multiplex PCR reads. This table holds about 93,000 delta-chain clones, 0.9% to 1% found once. The clonotype was recovered from a pool of human donors (malaria-infected and uninfected, not separated). Sequencing used gamma-delta T cells from blood.

The CDR3, as DNA: TGTGCTCTTGGGGGAAGGAGGGAGCATACCGGCTGCTGCGAAGCACAACTCTTCTTT. It yields the protein CALGGRREHTGCCEAQLFF. The chain joins TRDV1 to TRDJ2; D is uncertain. Here the J gene came from matching the DNA to germline, since TCRdb omits it. V lost 4 bases and J 7 bases, leaving 28 bases between the germline ends. The CDR3 sequence is 19 residues long. The germline CDR1 and CDR2 sequences are TSWWSYY and QGS.